These 21 T cell receptor beta chains originate from one sample sequenced in a study of T-cell reconstitution after alpha-beta-depleted transplantation in children. Preparation of the TCRbeta library used unique molecular identifiers. TCRdb processed the PCR reads anew with MiXCR; each CDR3 protein has one entry. The sample carries 530,000 or so distinct CDR3 sequences, 27% recorded once. This material consisted of PBMCs, taken before TCRalphabeta/CD19-depleted stem cell transplant. Receptors originate from a boy under two years old with Wiskott-Aldrich syndrome, due to receive a stem cell transplant.

There are a few counts of this clonotype. The V gene is TRBV5-1, the J gene TRBJ2-1, with 9 bases that match TRBD1. This CDR3 region has 15 residues. Trimming removed 4 bases from V and 3 bases from J; junction bases left unmatched: 5. CDR1 is SGHRS and CDR2 is YFSETQ in the germline V gene. The CDR3 spells CASSEGTGIYNEQFF. The DNA for the CDR3 is TGCGCCAGCAGCGAGGGGACAGGGATCTACAATGAGCAGTTCTTC.

This chain links TRBV7-2 with TRBJ2-7, with D unclear. The V end lost 3 bases, the J end lost 1 base, and 4 bases lay between the germline ends. Per the germline V gene, CDR1 is SGHTA and CDR2 is FQGNSA. The CDR3 has 12 amino acids. The CDR3 coding sequence is TGTGCCAGCAGCTTTCATTCCTACGAGCAGTACTTC. It yields the protein CASSFHSYEQYF.

This clonotype was counted a few times. The chain combines TRBV20-1 with TRBJ1-4, with D possibly TRBD1 on 5 matching bases. V lost 6 bases and J lost 8, with 22 bases in between. Germline V gene data show CDR1 as DFQATT and CDR2 as SNEGSKA (reference sequence). The CDR3 contains 15 residues. The CDR3 protein is CSARSEGRRDEKLFF. CDR3 DNA: TGCAGTGCCCGCTCAGAGGGACGGAGAGACGAAAAACTGTTTTTT.

The V call is TRBV15, the J call TRBJ2-1; no reliable D call. Trimming took 1 base from V and 7 from J, leaving 11 bases between them. The CDR3 is 14 amino acids. Looked up from germline, CDR1 is LNHNV and CDR2 is YYDKDF (reference sequence). This CDR3 is CATSRGSGLNEQFF. CDR3 nucleotides: TGTGCCACCAGCAGAGGTAGTGGGTTGAATGAGCAGTTCTTC. Combining the CDR3 with reference TRBV15 and TRBJ2-1 gives the whole variable domain DAMVIQNPRYQVTQFGKPVTLSCSQTLNHNVMYWYQQKSSQAPKLLFHYYDKDFNNEADTPDNFQSRRPNTSFCFLDIRSPGLGDTAMYLCATSRGSGLNEQFFGPGTRLTVL.

A few counts support this clonotype. CDR3: CASSHGDKRLTF. The CDR3 nucleotides are TGCGCCAGCAGCCACGGGGATAAGCGGCTCACCTTC. The chain combines TRBV4-1 with TRBJ1-2; D is ambiguous. The CDR3 totals 12 residues. Germline assignment: CDR1 MGHRA and CDR2 YSYEKL. Trimming stripped 3 bases from V and 13 bases from J, with 15 bases between.

The chain carries TRBV11-2 and TRBJ2-3; D possibly corresponds to TRBD2 (5 bases). The V gene's germline CDR1 is SGHAT and CDR2 FQNNGV. This CDR3 is built from 14 residues. With 1 base removed from V and 6 bases from J, the gap between germline ends came to 11 bases. The CDR3 region is CASSLGTLRDTQYF. The CDR3, as DNA: TGTGCCAGCAGCTTAGGGACTCTGAGGGATACGCAGTATTTT.

The rearrangement uses TRBV20-1 and TRBJ1-1; D is uncertain. CDR3 length: 13 residues. Trimming pared 5 bases from V and 5 bases from J, leaving 15 bases between. Germline V lookup: CDR1 DFQATT, CDR2 SNEGSKA (reference sequence). CDR3 sequence: CSALTPGRTEAFF. The CDR3 nucleotides are TGCAGTGCTCTTACCCCGGGGAGGACTGAAGCTTTCTTT.

V gene TRBV4-2 combines with J gene TRBJ1-4; D is unclear. V dropped 0 bases and J dropped 7 bases, with 18 bases sitting between them. The germline gives CDR1 LGHNA, CDR2 YNFKEQ. The CDR3 totals 17 residues. CDR3 sequence: CASSQDRVGRSTEKLFF. The CDR3 DNA sequence: TGTGCCAGCAGCCAAGATAGGGTCGGCAGGTCGACTGAAAAACTGTTTTTT.

The chain uses TRBV20-1 and TRBJ2-5; 7 bases align to TRBD1. The J segment lost 2 bases and the V segment lost 3 bases, leaving 15 bases of the junction unmatched. Per the germline V gene, CDR1 is DFQATT and CDR2 is SNEGSKA (reference sequence). The CDR3 covers 17 residues. CDR3 sequence reads: CSASGYAGTVIQETQYF. DNA of the CDR3: TGCAGTGCTAGCGGGTATGCCGGGACAGTGATACAAGAGACCCAGTACTTC.

V usage is TRBV11-2 and J usage is TRBJ1-1; no clear D. This CDR3 is 14 amino acids long. V was trimmed by 5 bases and J by 3 bases, leaving 13 bases between them. CDR1 and CDR2 (germline): SGHAT, FQNNGV. The CDR3: CASSPPGKYTEAFF. CDR3 DNA sequence: TGTGCCAGCAGCCCACCGGGAAAATACACTGAAGCTTTCTTT.

The DNA of the CDR3 is TGTGCCATCAGTAAGACCAGACAGGGATTAAGCTCCTACAATGAGCAGTTCTTC. Amino acid sequence: CAISKTRQGLSSYNEQFF. The gene calls are TRBV10-3 and TRBJ2-1; 7 bases are a match to TRBD1. Trimming took 5 bases from V and 0 from J; bases not matched to a gene: 13. This CDR3 is 18 amino acids long. Germline V gives CDR1 ENHRY, CDR2 SYGVKD.

The rearrangement joins TRBV7-2 to TRBJ2-7; no definite D call. V lost 2 bases to trimming and J lost 4 bases, with 12 bases between them. Germline V gene data show CDR1 as SGHTA and CDR2 as FQGNSA. This CDR3 is 14 amino acids long. CDR3 sequence: CASSLPFSGYEQYF. CDR3 in DNA: TGTGCCAGCAGCTTACCATTCTCCGGTTACGAGCAGTACTTC.

There are a few counts of this clonotype. The genes are TRBV4-2 and TRBJ1-1; unclear D gene. Germline CDR1 LGHNA, CDR2 YNFKEQ. CDR3 size: 15 residues. With 0 bases removed from V and 5 bases from J, the gap between germline ends came to 13 bases. The CDR3 loop is CASSQEADSRTEAFF. In DNA, the CDR3 is TGTGCCAGCAGCCAAGAGGCCGATAGTAGAACTGAAGCTTTCTTT.

The gene calls are TRBV9 and TRBJ2-1; TRBD2 aligns across 8 bases. The CDR3 sequence is 12 residues long. Unmatched junction bases numbered 5, after V lost 3 bases and J lost 12 bases. CDR1 SGDLS and CDR2 YYNGEE come from the germline V gene. This CDR3 reads CASSGRGDPQFF. The CDR3 DNA is TGTGCCAGCAGCGGGCGGGGGGACCCGCAGTTCTTC.

The chain employs TRBV6-1 and TRBJ1-1; D is undetermined. Germline CDR1 and CDR2: MNHNS and SASEGT. Trimming took 3 bases from V and 10 from J, leaving 12 bases between them. CDR3 length: 12 residues. The CDR3 bases are TGTGCCAGCAGTGATCCTGGGCGTGGAGCTTTCTTT. Its translation is CASSDPGRGAFF.

The CDR3 region is CASQGRQGNQPQHF. The CDR3, as DNA: TGTGCCAGTCAAGGAAGACAGGGGAATCAGCCCCAGCATTTT. V is TRBV19 and J is TRBJ1-5; 8 nucleotides match TRBD1. The J segment lost 4 bases and the V segment lost 8 bases, leaving 7 bases of the junction unmatched. Germline loops: CDR1 LNHDA, CDR2 SQIVND (reference sequence). The CDR3 is 14 residues long.

The rearrangement links TRBV5-1 to TRBJ2-1; 12 nucleotides line up with TRBD2. V lost 4 bases, J lost 6 bases, and 11 bases stayed unmatched. The CDR3 consists of 17 residues. Germline V gene data show CDR1 as SGHRS and CDR2 as YFSETQ. Written as DNA, the CDR3 is TGCGCCAGCAGCATCGGACTAGCGGGGATGTTTGGCAATGAGCAGTTCTTC. It specifies CASSIGLAGMFGNEQFF.

This clonotype was detected many times. The chain employs TRBV10-3 and TRBJ2-1; 7 bases agree with TRBD2. Germline CDR1 reads ENHRY; CDR2 reads SYGVKD. This CDR3 contains 15 residues. V was clipped by 10 bases and J by 0 bases; unmatched bases: 9. The CDR3 region is CASNPIAGSYNEQFF. CDR3 DNA sequence: TGTGCCAGCAATCCCATAGCGGGCTCCTACAATGAGCAGTTCTTC.

The V gene is TRBV4-1, the J gene TRBJ2-7; unclear D gene. Trimming shortened V by 5 bases and J by 4 bases, and 21 bases separated the two germline ends. The CDR3 covers 16 residues. CDR1 and CDR2 from the germline V gene are MGHRA and YSYEKL. Written as DNA, the CDR3 is TGCGCCAGCAGCGAAAACCTACAAGGGTCGCGGTACGAGCAGTACTTC. Its translation is CASSENLQGSRYEQYF.

J is TRBJ2-3 and V is TRBV4-2; the D gene is possibly TRBD1 (6 bases). Trimming stripped 5 bases from V and 7 bases from J, with 16 bases between. Germline V CDR1 and CDR2: LGHNA, YNFKEQ. The CDR3 contains 14 residues. CDR3 residues: CASSTRGSVNTQYF. For the CDR3, the DNA is TGTGCCAGCAGCACCAGGGGTTCGGTGAATACGCAGTATTTT.

The chain links TRBV21-1 to TRBJ2-2; the table's TRBD1 call for D was not verified on the DNA. TRBV21-1 is assigned pseudogene status. This CDR3 region has 17 residues. The CDR3 bases are TGTGCCAGCAGCAAAGCGAAAAGGGGTCTGAGAACCGGGGAGCTGTTTTTT. Its translation: CASSKAKRGLRTGELFF.